This T cell receptor (beta chain) was sequenced in a study of cytotoxic CD8 clonotypes in ibrutinib-treated CLL. This clone has just a few counts. V was clipped by 6 bases and J by 11 bases, with 12 bases between them. CDR1 and CDR2 (germline): MNHEY, SVGAGI. The CDR3 contains 11 residues. TCRdb's copy holds only in-frame clones and misses some; the assay was immunoSEQ multiplex PCR. The top ten hold roughly 7% of the sample, which has around 310,000 clones, roughly 80% seen once. This sequence originates from a human donor with chronic lymphocytic leukemia. V gene TRBV6-5 combines with J gene TRBJ2-3, with D tentatively TRBD1 (6 bases). Sequencing used PBMCs, obtained before ibrutinib treatment. CDR3 loop: CASSRRGKQYF. CDR3 nucleotides: TGTGCCAGCAGCCGCAGGGGTAAGCAGTATTTT.